These T cell receptor beta chains were read from a single sample in a study of T cell repertoires in cytomegalovirus infection. In TCRdb, the reads were re-called with MiXCR into one record per CDR3 protein. This table holds approximately 500,000 distinct CDR3 sequences, about 11% found once. Specimen: PBMCs. Source of these receptors: a human donor in good health (CMV status not recorded). Some clones in this sample may be carry-over from other donors' samples. Each CDR3 is given with its conserved first and last residue. Fields, in order: J gene, D gene, clone size, V gene, CDR3 protein, CDR3 DNA. D genes are given only for firm matches. Only part of the rows carry a size: once, few, many, or a class if the clone is expanded.

J: TRBJ1-5; D: -; size: few; V: TRBV6-6; CDR3: CASSRVGQPQHF; DNA: TGTGCCAGCAGTAGGGTAGGACAGCCCCAGCATTTT
J: TRBJ2-2; D: -; size: few; V: TRBV5-4; CDR3: CASSFSGPTTGELFF; DNA: TGTGCCAGCAGCTTCAGCGGACCGACCACCGGGGAGCTGTTTTTT
J: TRBJ2-1; D: TRBD1; size: many; V: TRBV24-1; CDR3: CATSDLGQGSYNEQFF; DNA: TGTGCCACCAGTGATTTGGGACAGGGGAGCTACAATGAGCAGTTCTTC
J: TRBJ1-1; D: -; size: many; V: TRBV7-6; CDR3: CASTPGEGVSEAFF; DNA: TGTGCCAGCACCCCCGGTGAGGGGGTAAGCGAAGCTTTCTTT
J: TRBJ2-2; D: TRBD2; size: many; V: TRBV7-2; CDR3: CASRVASGRNTGELFF; DNA: TGTGCCAGCAGGGTCGCTAGCGGCCGGAACACCGGGGAGCTGTTTTTT
J: TRBJ2-7; D: TRBD2; size: -; V: TRBV20-1; CDR3: CSASPGLAGNEQYF; DNA: TGCAGTGCTAGTCCGGGACTAGCGGGAAACGAGCAGTACTTC
J: TRBJ1-3; D: TRBD1; size: -; V: TRBV18; CDR3: CASSSGQGANGNTIYF; DNA: TGTGCCAGCTCATCGGGACAGGGGGCGAATGGAAACACCATATATTTT
J: TRBJ1-5; D: -; size: -; V: TRBV11-3; CDR3: CASSLRGGRNQPQHF; DNA: TGTGCCAGCAGCTTACGGGGGGGTCGCAATCAGCCCCAGCATTTT
J: TRBJ1-2; D: -; size: -; V: TRBV10-3; CDR3: CAISGDSYGYTF; DNA: TGTGCCATCAGTGGAGACAGCTATGGCTACACCTTC
J: TRBJ1-5; D: TRBD1; size: many; V: TRBV12-3/TRBV12-4; CDR3: CASSFRRGGEYQPQHF; DNA: TGTGCCAGCAGTTTTAGGCGAGGGGGCGAGTATCAGCCCCAGCATTTT